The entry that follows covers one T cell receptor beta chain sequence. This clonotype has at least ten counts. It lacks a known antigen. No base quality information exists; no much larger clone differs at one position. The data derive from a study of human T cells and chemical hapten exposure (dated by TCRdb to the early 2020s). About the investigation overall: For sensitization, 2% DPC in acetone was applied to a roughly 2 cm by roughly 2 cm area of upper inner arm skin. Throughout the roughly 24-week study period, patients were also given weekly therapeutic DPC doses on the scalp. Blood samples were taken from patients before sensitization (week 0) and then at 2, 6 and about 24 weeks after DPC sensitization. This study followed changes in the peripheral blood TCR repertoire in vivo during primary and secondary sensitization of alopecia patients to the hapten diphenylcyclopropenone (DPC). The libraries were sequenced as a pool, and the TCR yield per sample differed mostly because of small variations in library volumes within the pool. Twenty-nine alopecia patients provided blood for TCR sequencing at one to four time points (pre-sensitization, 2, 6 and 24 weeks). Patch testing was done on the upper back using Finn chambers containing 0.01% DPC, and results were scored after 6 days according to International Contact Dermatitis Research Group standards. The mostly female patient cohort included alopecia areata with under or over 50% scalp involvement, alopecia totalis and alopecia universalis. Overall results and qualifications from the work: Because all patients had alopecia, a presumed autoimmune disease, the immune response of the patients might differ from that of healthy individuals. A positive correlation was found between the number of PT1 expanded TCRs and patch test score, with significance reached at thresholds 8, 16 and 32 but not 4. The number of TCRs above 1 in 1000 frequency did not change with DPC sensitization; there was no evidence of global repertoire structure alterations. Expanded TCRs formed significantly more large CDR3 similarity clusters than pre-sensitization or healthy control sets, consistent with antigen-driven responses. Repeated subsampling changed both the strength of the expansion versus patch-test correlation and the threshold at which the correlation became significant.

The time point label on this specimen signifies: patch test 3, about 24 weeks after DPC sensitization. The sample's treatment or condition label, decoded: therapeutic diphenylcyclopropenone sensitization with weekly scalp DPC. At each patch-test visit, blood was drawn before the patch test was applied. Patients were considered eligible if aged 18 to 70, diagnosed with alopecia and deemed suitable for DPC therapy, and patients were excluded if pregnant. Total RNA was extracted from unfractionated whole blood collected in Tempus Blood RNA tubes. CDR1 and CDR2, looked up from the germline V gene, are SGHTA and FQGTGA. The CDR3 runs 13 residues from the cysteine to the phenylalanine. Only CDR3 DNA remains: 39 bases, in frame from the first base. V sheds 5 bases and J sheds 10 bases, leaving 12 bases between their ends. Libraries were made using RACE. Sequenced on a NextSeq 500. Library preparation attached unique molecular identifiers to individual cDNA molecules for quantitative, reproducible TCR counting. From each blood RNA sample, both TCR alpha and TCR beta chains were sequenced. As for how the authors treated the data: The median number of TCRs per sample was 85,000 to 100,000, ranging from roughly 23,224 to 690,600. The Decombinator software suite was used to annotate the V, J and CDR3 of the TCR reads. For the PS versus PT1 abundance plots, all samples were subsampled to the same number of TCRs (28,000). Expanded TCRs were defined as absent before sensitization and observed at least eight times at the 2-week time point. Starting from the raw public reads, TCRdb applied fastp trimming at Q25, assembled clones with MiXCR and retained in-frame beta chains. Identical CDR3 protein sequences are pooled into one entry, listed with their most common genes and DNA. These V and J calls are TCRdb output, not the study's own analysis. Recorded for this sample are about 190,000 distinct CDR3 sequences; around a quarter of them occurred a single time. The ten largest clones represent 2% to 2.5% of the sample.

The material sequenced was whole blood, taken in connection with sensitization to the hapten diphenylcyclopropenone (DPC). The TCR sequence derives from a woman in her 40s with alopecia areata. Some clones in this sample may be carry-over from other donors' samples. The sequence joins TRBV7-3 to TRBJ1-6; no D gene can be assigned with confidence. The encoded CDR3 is CASSPDGNSPLHF. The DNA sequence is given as TGTGCCAGCAGCCCAGACGGCAACTCACCCCTCCACTTT.